This T cell receptor beta chain was obtained from a study of identical twins. Healthy Caucasians made up all donors. A universal primer binding site was introduced by template switching. The final cDNA contained unique molecular identifiers. TCRdb re-analysed the 5' RACE reads in MiXCR, keeping a single row per CDR3 protein. The sample has 450,000 to 650,000 distinct CDR3 sequences, about 16% seen once. Study-wide points: Out-of-frame sharing of TCR alpha in monozygotic twins was underestimated by models. Out-of-frame alpha sequences that twins shared showed excess low generation probability.

In regard to this clonotype: Its antigen is unknown.

This same sample was also part of a study on yellow fever vaccine responses in identical twins.

The TCR originated in a woman between 18 and 30 years old in good health. Sequencing was performed on CD4+ T cells sorted from blood.

Here the CDR3 DNA reads TGCGCCAGCAGTTGGGGAGGGAAGTTGAACACTGAAGCTTTCTTT. Amino acid sequence: CASSWGGKLNTEAFF. The V and J genes are TRBV5-1 and TRBJ1-1; D uncertain. This CDR3 is built from 15 residues. V was pared by 5 bases and J by 0 bases, with 14 bases between. The germline V gene has CDR1 SGHRS and CDR2 YFSETQ.